The 32 T cell receptor beta chains given below trace back to one sample, sequenced in a study of Graves' ophthalmopathy and Graves' hyperthyroidism. From RNA, the CDR3 regions of TCR beta chains were amplified and sequenced. Following a first-round RT-PCR that used HTBI primers, a second-round multiplex PCR was carried out. MiXCR was run by TCRdb on the multiplex PCR reads, yielding one entry per CDR3 protein. The sample lists almost 750,000 distinct CDR3 sequences; around 40% were seen once. The specimen was peripheral blood. All receptors come from an adult man with Graves' ophthalmopathy.

This clonotype was detected ten times or more. In DNA form, the CDR3 reads TGTGCCACCAGGAGCTACACCGGGGAGCTGTTTTTT. Its translation is CATRSYTGELFF. This chain uses TRBV24-1 with TRBJ2-2; no clear D. The V gene's germline CDR1 is KGHDR and CDR2 SFDVKD. V lost 7 bases and J lost 3, with 5 bases in between. The CDR3 totals 12 residues.

At least ten counts were recorded for this clonotype. The rearrangement uses TRBV29-1 and TRBJ1-1; tentatively, D is TRBD1 (5 bases). The V end was cut by 4 bases, the J end by 5 bases, with 14 bases between. The CDR3 runs 13 residues. Germline V gene data show CDR1 as SQVTM and CDR2 as ANQGSEA. The DNA of the CDR3 is TGCAGCGTTGTCAAACAGGCGGGGACTGAAGCTTTCTTT. Translated: CSVVKQAGTEAFF.

The chain uses TRBV20-1 and TRBJ2-7, with D possibly matching TRBD1 (6 bases). The CDR3 has 12 residues. V was cut by 5 bases and J by 4 bases, with 12 bases left in between. Germline V gene lookup returns CDR1 DFQATT and CDR2 SNEGSKA (reference sequence). The CDR3 spells CSAPTGSYEQYF. CDR3 in DNA: TGCAGTGCTCCGACAGGATCTTACGAGCAGTACTTC.

Concerning this clonotype itself: The conserved closing phenylalanine or tryptophan is absent in this CDR3, likely reflecting a read error. The chain couples TRBV7-9 to TRBJ1-5; D might be TRBD1 (5 bases). Trimming removed 6 bases at V and 6 bases at J, with 15 bases between. Germline V gene lookup returns CDR1 SEHNR and CDR2 FQNEAQ (reference sequence). The CDR3 sequence is 14 residues long. CDR3 sequence (DNA): TGTGCCAGCAGTTCAAACAGGATTCTTCAGCCCCAGCATTAT. Its translation: CASSSNRILQPQHY.

The chain employs TRBV12-3 or TRBV12-4 and TRBJ2-7; D gene ambiguous. Trimming pared 2 bases from V and 0 bases from J, leaving 8 bases between. The CDR3 sequence is 14 residues long. DNA of the CDR3: TGTGCCAGCAGTTTAACGGCCGTCTCCTACGAGCAGTACTTC. Residues: CASSLTAVSYEQYF.

The J gene is TRBJ1-1, the V gene TRBV25-1, with D unresolved. Germline assignment: CDR1 MGHDK and CDR2 SYGVNS. The CDR3 extends over 14 amino acids. V lost 6 bases to trimming and J lost 4 bases, with 15 bases between them. In DNA form, the CDR3 reads TGTGCCAGCAGGCGACCCTTGGGGAGCACTGAAGCTTTCTTT. It yields the protein CASRRPLGSTEAFF.

The chain couples TRBV7-2 to TRBJ1-5; D is unclear. CDR3 length: 16 amino acids. CDR1 SGHTA and CDR2 FQGNSA come from the germline V gene. V shed 3 bases and J shed 0 bases, with 12 bases lying between them. The CDR3 loop reads CASSFGSGISNQPQHF. Here the CDR3 DNA reads TGTGCCAGCAGCTTTGGTTCCGGGATTAGCAATCAGCCCCAGCATTTT.

The genes are TRBV20-1 and TRBJ1-5, with D possibly being TRBD1 (6 bases). This CDR3 is 13 amino acids long. V was trimmed by 3 bases and J by 7 bases, leaving 13 bases between them. Germline CDR1 reads DFQATT; CDR2 reads SNEGSKA (reference sequence). The DNA for the CDR3 is TGCAGTGCTAGTGTTAGGGGGGTGCAGCCCCAGCATTTT. It yields the protein CSASVRGVQPQHF.

The chain recombines TRBV2 with TRBJ2-2; D call uncertain. Trimming removed 2 bases from V and 5 bases from J, with 15 bases in between. The CDR3 totals 16 residues. Germline CDR1 reads SNHLY; CDR2 reads FYNNEI. This chain's CDR3 is CASSELTVQATGELFF. For the CDR3, the DNA is TGTGCCAGCAGTGAATTGACCGTCCAGGCGACCGGGGAGCTGTTTTTT.

There are a few counts of this clonotype. The genes are TRBV29-1 and TRBJ1-1, with a tentative D call TRBD1 (5 bases). The germline V gene has CDR1 SQVTM and CDR2 ANQGSEA. The CDR3 is 11 amino acids. The ends were cut back, 7 bases at V and 1 base at J, with 7 bases in the middle. The CDR3 DNA reads TGCAGCGGACAGACGAACACTGAAGCTTTCTTT. Translated, it gives CSGQTNTEAFF.

The rearrangement joins TRBV20-1 to TRBJ2-3, with D uncertain. The CDR3 length is 13 residues. Germline V gene lookup returns CDR1 DFQATT and CDR2 SNEGSKA (reference sequence). Between the trimmed V and J ends, which lost 7 bases and 6 bases, there was a span of 17 bases. The CDR3, as DNA: TGCAGTGTTTCAGGAAAGGGCTTCGATACGCAGTATTTT. Translated: CSVSGKGFDTQYF.

This chain uses TRBV6-1 with TRBJ1-4; D is possibly TRBD1 (6 bases). V shed 5 bases and J shed 7 bases, with 17 bases lying between them. This CDR3 region has 15 residues. Germline V gene sequence: CDR1 MNHNS, CDR2 SASEGT. The CDR3 here is CASSMNRVNREKLFF. Here the CDR3 DNA reads TGTGCCAGCAGTATGAACAGGGTCAATCGTGAAAAACTGTTTTTT.

As for this clonotype: A much bigger clone sits one base away, suggesting this may be a read error. Without the conserved terminal phenylalanine or tryptophan, this CDR3 likely stems from a read error. The DNA of the CDR3 is TGTGCCAGCAGCTTAGCACAGGGGCCAGAGACCCAGTACCTC. Encoded protein: CASSLAQGPETQYL. The J gene is TRBJ2-5, the V gene TRBV7-9; 7 bases agree with TRBD1. With V trimmed by 0 bases and J by 4 bases, 2 bases remained unmatched. CDR1 SEHNR and CDR2 FQNEAQ come from the germline V gene (reference sequence). The CDR3 totals 14 residues.

The chain carries TRBV7-2 and TRBJ1-4, with D hard to call. CDR1 and CDR2 from the germline V gene are SGHTA and FQGNSA. This CDR3 comprises 13 residues. V was shortened by 8 bases and J by 8 bases, with 15 bases between the two germline ends. The CDR3 loop is CASSPDTDEKLFF. Written as DNA, the CDR3 is TGTGCCAGCTCACCCGACACGGACGAAAAACTGTTTTTT.

The V and J genes are TRBV20-1 and TRBJ2-7; TRBD2 matches 12 bases. The end of the DNA aligns better with TRBJ2-5, so the J call may be wrong. The germline V gene has CDR1 DFQATT and CDR2 SNEGSKA (reference sequence). The CDR3 is 18 amino acids. The CDR3 nucleotides are TGCAGTGCTAGAGTAGGGAGACTAGCGGGAGAATTCGTAGAGACCCAGTACTTC. Translation gives CSARVGRLAGEFVETQYF.

This clonotype was counted ten times or more. The chain uses TRBV29-1 and TRBJ1-1, with a tentative D call TRBD1 (6 bases). Germline CDR1 is SQVTM and CDR2 is ANQGSEA. The CDR3 runs 13 residues. V was trimmed by 4 bases and J by 3 bases, leaving 12 bases between them. The CDR3 reads CSVVTGSDTEAFF. For the CDR3, the DNA is TGCAGCGTTGTAACAGGGTCTGACACTGAAGCTTTCTTT.

Note on this clonotype: Germline and junction disagree at one end, which may indicate a read error. V usage is TRBV7-6 and J usage is TRBJ2-7, with TRBD2 matching 13 bases. The CDR3 contains 16 residues. The germline gives CDR1 SGHVS, CDR2 FNYEAQ. The DNA for the CDR3 is TGTGCCAGCAGCCCCCCCGGACTAGCGGGGGTCTACGTGCAGTACTTC. It is translated as CASSPPGLAGVYVQYF.

The V call is TRBV15, the J call TRBJ1-5; possible D gene TRBD1, 5 bases. V shed 3 bases and J shed 6 bases, with 12 bases lying between them. The CDR3 spans 14 residues. Germline assignment: CDR1 LNHNV and CDR2 YYDKDF (reference sequence). As DNA, the CDR3 is TGTGCCACCAGCAGTTGGGGGAGCGGTCAGCCCCAGCATTTT. Amino acids: CATSSWGSGQPQHF.

This clonotype showed up many times. The V call is TRBV13, the J call TRBJ2-7, with unresolved D. CDR1 is PRHDT, CDR2 FYEKMQ, per germline (reference sequence). There are 12 residues in the CDR3. Trimming removed 3 bases at V and 3 bases at J, with 6 bases between. The chain's CDR3 is CASSFKRYEQYF. The CDR3 DNA follows: TGTGCCAGCAGCTTTAAGCGCTACGAGCAGTACTTC. Looking up the rest from reference TRBV13 and TRBJ2-7 gives the full variable domain: AAGVIQSPRHLIKEKRETATLKCYPIPRHDTVYWYQQGPGQDPQFLISFYEKMQSDKGSIPDRFSAQQFSDYHSELNMSSLELGDSALYFCASSFKRYEQYFGPGTRLTVT.

This rearrangement joins TRBV5-6 to TRBJ2-7, with D tentatively TRBD1 (6 bases). Germline CDR1 and CDR2: SGHDT and YYEEEE. V lost 0 bases to trimming and J lost 5 bases, with 18 bases between them. This CDR3 comprises 16 residues. The CDR3 DNA sequence: TGTGCCAGCAGCTTGGCCTATGGGGGCAGGATGGACGAGCAGTACTTC. Translating gives CASSLAYGGRMDEQYF.

This clonotype was detected only a few times. The chain employs TRBV2 and TRBJ1-4; D is undetermined. Germline CDR1 and CDR2: SNHLY and FYNNEI. V was cut by 6 bases and J by 4 bases, with 12 bases left in between. This CDR3 spans 14 amino acids. The CDR3 coding sequence is TGTGCCAGCAGGACCGGGGATTATAATGAAAAACTGTTTTTT. Translated: CASRTGDYNEKLFF.

The genes are TRBV7-2 and TRBJ1-1; unclear D gene. The germline CDR1 and CDR2 sequences are SGHTA and FQGNSA. The V gene lost 5 bases and the J gene lost 6 bases, with 10 bases spanning the gap. The CDR3 extends over 12 amino acids. The CDR3 reads CASSGHRAEAFF. CDR3 nucleotides: TGTGCCAGCAGCGGGCATAGGGCTGAAGCTTTCTTT. The whole variable domain, remainder taken from reference TRBV7-2 and TRBJ1-1, is GAGVSQSPSNKVTEKGKDVELRCDPISGHTALYWYRQSLGQGLEFLIYFQGNSAPDKSGLPSDRFSAERTGGSVSTLTIQRTQQEDSAVYLCASSGHRAEAFFGQGTRLTVV.

This clonotype was found many times. This rearrangement joins TRBV29-1 to TRBJ1-2; weak D call: TRBD1 (6 bases). The V gene's germline CDR1 is SQVTM and CDR2 ANQGSEA. The V end lost 2 bases, the J end lost 0 bases, and 7 bases lay between the germline ends. CDR3 length equals 13 residues. The CDR3: CSVEQGTNYGYTF. The CDR3 DNA reads TGCAGCGTTGAACAGGGGACTAACTATGGCTACACCTTC.

V and J are TRBV2 and TRBJ1-2; D perhaps matches TRBD1 (6 bases). V was cut by 3 bases and J by 8 bases, with 13 bases left in between. The germline V gene has CDR1 SNHLY and CDR2 FYNNEI. The CDR3 consists of 13 residues. As DNA, the CDR3 is TGTGCCAGCAGTGACACAGGGAGAGGGGGCTACACCTTC. Protein sequence: CASSDTGRGGYTF.

This clonotype has more than one count but fewer than ten. The chain couples TRBV6-5 to TRBJ2-7, with 11 bases identical to TRBD2. The CDR3 has 16 residues. Unmatched junction bases numbered 6, after V lost 5 bases and J lost 0 bases. The germline V gene has CDR1 MNHEY and CDR2 SVGAGI. Written as DNA, the CDR3 is TGTGCCAGCAGTAGACTAGCGGGGTCCTTCTCCTACGAGCAGTACTTC. Protein sequence: CASSRLAGSFSYEQYF.

The chain recombines TRBV7-9 with TRBJ1-6, with D perhaps TRBD1 (6 bases). CDR3 length equals 15 residues. Trimming removed 3 bases at V and 5 bases at J, with 11 bases between. The germline V gene has CDR1 SEHNR and CDR2 FQNEAQ (reference sequence). The DNA for the CDR3 is TGTGCCAGCAGCTTGAGATCAGGGGATAATTCACCCCTCCACTTT. Translating gives CASSLRSGDNSPLHF.

In its sample, this clonotype was seen many times. This chain links TRBV20-1 with TRBJ1-2, with a possible D match to TRBD1 (5 bases). This CDR3 is 15 amino acids long. The germline gives CDR1 DFQATT, CDR2 SNEGSKA (reference sequence). Trimming shortened V by 6 bases and J by 4 bases, and 21 bases separated the two germline ends. The CDR3 is CSATGIRGRGYGYTF. In DNA, the CDR3 is TGCAGTGCGACCGGGATAAGGGGAAGGGGCTATGGCTACACCTTC.

This clonotype was seen at least ten times. This rearrangement joins TRBV7-2 to TRBJ2-2, with 11 bases lining up with TRBD2. After removal of 5 bases from V and 8 bases from J, the junction contained 7 bases not matched to a gene. The CDR3 length is 15 residues. The germline V gene has CDR1 SGHTA and CDR2 FQGNSA. The CDR3 sequence is CASSVGTSGSGELFF. The CDR3 region has the DNA TGTGCCAGCAGCGTCGGGACTAGCGGTTCAGGGGAGCTGTTTTTT.

This clonotype was seen a few times. The J gene is TRBJ1-1, the V gene TRBV7-2, with D possibly TRBD1 on 6 matching bases. V lost 1 base, J lost 10 bases, and 16 bases lay in between. Per germline, CDR1 SGHTA and CDR2 FQGNSA. The CDR3 consists of 14 residues. In DNA, the CDR3 is TGTGCCAGCAGCTTAGAAACACAGGGCGGAGGAGCTTTCTTT. It codes for CASSLETQGGGAFF. The complete variable domain, with remaining parts taken from reference TRBV7-2 and TRBJ1-1, reads GAGVSQSPSNKVTEKGKDVELRCDPISGHTALYWYRQSLGQGLEFLIYFQGNSAPDKSGLPSDRFSAERTGGSVSTLTIQRTQQEDSAVYLCASSLETQGGGAFFGQGTRLTVV.

This clonotype was seen ten or more times. The rearrangement joins TRBV10-2 to TRBJ1-2; no clear D gene. Looked up from germline, CDR1 is WSHSY and CDR2 is SAAADI. The CDR3 extends over 12 amino acids. Trimming shortened V by 3 bases and J by 8 bases, and 10 bases separated the two germline ends. CDR3 loop: CASSEGTPGYTF. DNA for the CDR3: TGCGCCAGCAGTGAAGGCACTCCGGGCTACACCTTC.

J is TRBJ1-1 and V is TRBV9; D call uncertain. CDR1 SGDLS and CDR2 YYNGEE come from the germline V gene. There are 17 residues in the CDR3. The V end lost 3 bases, the J end lost 0 bases, and 18 bases lay between the germline ends. Written as DNA, the CDR3 is TGTGCCAGCAGCGCCGACCTAGCAGGTATCGTGAACACTGAAGCTTTCTTT. Amino acids: CASSADLAGIVNTEAFF.

DNA for the CDR3: TGTGCCAGCAGCACGGGGGTATCGGAGACCCAGTACTTC. It specifies CASSTGVSETQYF. This chain links TRBV7-9 with TRBJ2-5, with D perhaps TRBD2 (6 bases). Germline V lookup: CDR1 SEHNR, CDR2 FQNEAQ (reference sequence). Trimming took off 5 bases at V and 5 bases at J, with 12 bases between the two ends. This CDR3 comprises 13 residues.